This TCR beta chain emerged from a study of T cell repertoires in cytomegalovirus infection. This clonotype has more than one count but fewer than ten. Antigen specificity is unknown. Each CDR3 protein is one row after TCRdb ran MiXCR on the reads. The sample carries about 450,000 distinct CDR3 sequences, approximately 31% recorded once. V lost 4 bases, J lost 6 bases, and 8 bases lay in between. Looked up from germline, CDR1 is SGHDN and CDR2 is FVKESK. This CDR3 has 12 amino acids. Regarding the study as a whole: Dominating the ex vivo response were TCR beta clonotypes that were CMV-specific and HLA-C-restricted.

The gene calls are TRBV14 and TRBJ2-3; D call uncertain. Sequencing used PBMCs. This TCR was sampled from a human donor in good health (CMV status not recorded). Some clones in this sample may be carry-over from other donors' samples. In DNA, the CDR3 is TGTGCCAGCAGCCGGCATACCGATACGCAGTATTTT. Translating it yields CASSRHTDTQYF. Full variable domain (rest looked up from reference TRBV14 and TRBJ2-3): EAGVTQFPSHSVIEKGQTVTLRCDPISGHDNLYWYRRVMGKEIKFLLHFVKESKQDESGMPNNRFLAERTGGTYSTLKVQPAELEDSGVYFCASSRHTDTQYFGPGTRLTVL.